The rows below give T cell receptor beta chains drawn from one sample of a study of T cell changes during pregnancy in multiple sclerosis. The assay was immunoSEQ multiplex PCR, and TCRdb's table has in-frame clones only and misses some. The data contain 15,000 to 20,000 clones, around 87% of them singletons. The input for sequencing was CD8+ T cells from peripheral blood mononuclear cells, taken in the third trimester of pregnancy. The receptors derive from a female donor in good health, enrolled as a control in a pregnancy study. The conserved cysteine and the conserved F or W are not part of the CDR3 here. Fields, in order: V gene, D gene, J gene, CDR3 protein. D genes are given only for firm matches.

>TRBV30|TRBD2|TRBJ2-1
AWSVRLAGVYNEQF
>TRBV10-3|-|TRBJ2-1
AISESPEGPGNEQF
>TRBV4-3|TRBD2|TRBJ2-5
ASSQGAGGKETQY
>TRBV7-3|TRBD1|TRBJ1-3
ASSSGGGWENTIY
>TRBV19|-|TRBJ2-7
ASSIGATTTYEQY
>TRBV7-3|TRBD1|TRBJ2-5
ASSRTGGDKETQY
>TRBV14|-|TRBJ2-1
ASSGGTNAYNEQF
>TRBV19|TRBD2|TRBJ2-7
ASAPGGLYEQY
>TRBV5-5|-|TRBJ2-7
ASRDGTRYEQY
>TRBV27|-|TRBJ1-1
ASSIQENTEAF
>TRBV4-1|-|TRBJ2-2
ASSQAYTGELF
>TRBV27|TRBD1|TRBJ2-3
ASSLWTGEDPDTQY
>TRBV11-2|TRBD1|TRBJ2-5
ASSLVGTGKETQY
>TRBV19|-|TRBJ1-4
ASSIRGEKLF
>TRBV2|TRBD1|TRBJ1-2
ASSATNQGADYGYT
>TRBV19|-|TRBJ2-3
ASSIRSNLGTDTQY
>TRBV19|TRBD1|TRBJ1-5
ASRGQGDGNQPQH
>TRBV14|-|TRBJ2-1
ASSQDRGITGEQF
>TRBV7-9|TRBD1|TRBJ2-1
ASSRQGQQRYNEQF
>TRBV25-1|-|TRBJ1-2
ASSESQGLYGYT
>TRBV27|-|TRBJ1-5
ASSPDSQPQH
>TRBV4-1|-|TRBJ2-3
ASSQDLPGVTRGALTDTQY
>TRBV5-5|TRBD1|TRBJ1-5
ASSDGQDNQPQH
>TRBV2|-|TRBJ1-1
ASSGRNTEAF
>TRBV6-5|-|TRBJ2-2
ASSYYISNTGELF
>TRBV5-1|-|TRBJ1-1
ASTPSAGNTEAF
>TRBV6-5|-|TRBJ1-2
ASSYLQAGKKGYT
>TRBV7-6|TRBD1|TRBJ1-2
ASSPGRTGYLGYT
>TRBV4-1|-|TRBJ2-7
ASSQEPSYEQY
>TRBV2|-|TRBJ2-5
ASSQLRETQY
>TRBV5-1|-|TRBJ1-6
ASSPDSSNSPLH
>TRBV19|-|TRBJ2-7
ASTVREQY
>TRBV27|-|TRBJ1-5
ASKDTGINQPQH
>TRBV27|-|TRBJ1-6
ASSLSRHRNSPLH
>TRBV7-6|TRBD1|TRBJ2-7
ASSPDRGQNEQY
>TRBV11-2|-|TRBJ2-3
ASSSVGGIFSDTQY
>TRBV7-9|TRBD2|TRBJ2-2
ASSLGEGYTGELF
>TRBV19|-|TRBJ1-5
ASSLLRRVGNQPQH
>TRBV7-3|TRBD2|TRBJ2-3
ASSLGTSRDTQY
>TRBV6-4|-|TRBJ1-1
ASSGAEGSEAF
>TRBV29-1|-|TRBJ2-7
SVEGEAGSSYEQY
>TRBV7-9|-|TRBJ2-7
ASSSRGGKRGGVAYEQY
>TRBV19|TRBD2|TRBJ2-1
ASSSRASGDNEQF
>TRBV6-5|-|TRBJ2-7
ASSYKSALPYEQY
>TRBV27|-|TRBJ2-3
ASSLYRDTDTQY
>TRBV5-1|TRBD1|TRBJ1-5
ASSPGQGSQPQH
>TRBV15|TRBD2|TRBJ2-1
ATSRDLAGPYNEQF
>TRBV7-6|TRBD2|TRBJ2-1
ASSSSGGSTYNEQF
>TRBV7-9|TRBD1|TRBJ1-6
ASSFDGTGGNSPLH
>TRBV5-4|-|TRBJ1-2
ASSLEPGWSYGYT
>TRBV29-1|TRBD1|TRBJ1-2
SGRNRGHGYT
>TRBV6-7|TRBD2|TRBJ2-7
AGPTSPGRSHEQY
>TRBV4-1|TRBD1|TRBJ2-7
ASSQVGQGAREQY
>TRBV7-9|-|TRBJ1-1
ASSFTTGMNTEAF
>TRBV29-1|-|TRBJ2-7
SVKDSQAYEQY
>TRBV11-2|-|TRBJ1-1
ASSLYVADTEAF
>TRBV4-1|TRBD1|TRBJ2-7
ASSQLNRGPAYEQY